The T cell receptor beta chain under discussion was sequenced for a study of cytomegalovirus exposure and HLA in healthy donors. Study-wide findings and caveats: As a later analysis revealed, the rate of TCR association differed by HLA locus, with DRB1 most and HLA-C fewest.

It was with 60 Vbeta and 13 Jbeta primers that the PCR ran. Study processing details: Around 10 million of the about 80 million unique TCR beta chains counted in a later analysis were shared. Profiling relied on immunoSEQ multiplex PCR, and the TCRdb table lists in-frame clones only, not all of them. V and J calls and clone size are as listed in that table; D and trimming were resolved from the DNA. This table holds roughly 130,000 clones, more than 8% found once. V lost 4 bases and J 4 bases, leaving 14 bases between the germline ends. Germline CDR1 SGHRS, CDR2 YFSETQ. This CDR3 has 14 residues. This clone occurred a few times. Antigen: not known.

Sequenced input: PBMCs. This TCR was recovered from a man aged 40-50 years in good health and CMV-seronegative. The V and J genes are TRBV5-1 and TRBJ2-5; tentatively, D is TRBD1 (6 bases). CDR3: CASSVVVGGETQYF. CDR3 DNA: TGCGCCAGCAGCGTGGTGGTAGGGGGAGAGACCCAGTACTTC.